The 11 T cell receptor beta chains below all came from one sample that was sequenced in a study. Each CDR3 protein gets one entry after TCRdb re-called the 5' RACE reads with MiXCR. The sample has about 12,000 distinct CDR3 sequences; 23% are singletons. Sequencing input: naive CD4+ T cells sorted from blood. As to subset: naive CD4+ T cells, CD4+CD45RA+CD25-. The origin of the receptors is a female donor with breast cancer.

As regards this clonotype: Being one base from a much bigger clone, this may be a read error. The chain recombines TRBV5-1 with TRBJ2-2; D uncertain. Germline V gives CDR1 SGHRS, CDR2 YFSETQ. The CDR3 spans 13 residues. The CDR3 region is CVSSFSDTGELFF. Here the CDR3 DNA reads TGCGTCAGCAGCTTCTCAGACACCGGGGAGCTGTTTTTT.

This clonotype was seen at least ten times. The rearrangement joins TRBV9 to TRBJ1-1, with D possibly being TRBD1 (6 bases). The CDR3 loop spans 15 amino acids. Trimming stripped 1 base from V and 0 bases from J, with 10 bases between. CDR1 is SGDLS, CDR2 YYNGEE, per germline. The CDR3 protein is CASSVYQGMNTEAFF. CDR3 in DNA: TGTGCCAGCAGCGTATATCAGGGGATGAACACTGAAGCTTTCTTT.

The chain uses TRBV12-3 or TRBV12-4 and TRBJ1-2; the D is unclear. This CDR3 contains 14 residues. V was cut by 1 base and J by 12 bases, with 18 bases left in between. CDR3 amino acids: CASSLGYGSSGNTF. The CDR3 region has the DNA TGTGCCAGCAGTTTAGGGTACGGAAGCTCTGGAAACACCTTC.

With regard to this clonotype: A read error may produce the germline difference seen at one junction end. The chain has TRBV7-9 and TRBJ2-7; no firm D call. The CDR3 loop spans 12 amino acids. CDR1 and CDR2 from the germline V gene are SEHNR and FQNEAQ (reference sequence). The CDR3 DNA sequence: TGTGCCAGCAGCCCCGGTCGAGGAGAGCGGTACTTC. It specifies CASSPGRGERYF.

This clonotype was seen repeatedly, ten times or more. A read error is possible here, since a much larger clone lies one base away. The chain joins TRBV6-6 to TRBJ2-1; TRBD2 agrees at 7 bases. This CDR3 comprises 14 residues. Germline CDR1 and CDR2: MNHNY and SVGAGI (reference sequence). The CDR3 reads CASSRPGTKDGQFF. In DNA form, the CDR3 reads TGTGCCAGCAGCCGCCCCGGGACTAAGGATGGGCAGTTTTTC.

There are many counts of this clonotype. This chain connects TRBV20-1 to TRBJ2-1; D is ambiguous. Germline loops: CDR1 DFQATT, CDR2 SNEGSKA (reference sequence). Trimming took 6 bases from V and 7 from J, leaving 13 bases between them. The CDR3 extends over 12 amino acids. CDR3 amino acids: CSALESLNEQFF. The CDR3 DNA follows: TGCAGTGCCCTAGAATCCCTAAATGAGCAGTTCTTC.

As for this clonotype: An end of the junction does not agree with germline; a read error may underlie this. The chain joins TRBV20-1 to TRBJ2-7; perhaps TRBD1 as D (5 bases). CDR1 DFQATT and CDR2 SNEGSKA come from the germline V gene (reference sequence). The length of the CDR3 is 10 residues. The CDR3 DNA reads TGCGGTGCTAGGGGATACGGGCAGTACTTC. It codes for CGARGYGQYF.

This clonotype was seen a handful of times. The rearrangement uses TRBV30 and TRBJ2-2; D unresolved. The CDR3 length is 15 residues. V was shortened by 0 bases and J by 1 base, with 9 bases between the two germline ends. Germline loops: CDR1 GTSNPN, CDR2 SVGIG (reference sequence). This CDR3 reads CAWSVLDLNTGELFF. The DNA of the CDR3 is TGTGCCTGGAGTGTACTGGATTTGAACACCGGGGAGCTGTTTTTT. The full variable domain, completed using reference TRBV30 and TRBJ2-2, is SQTIHQWPATLVQPVGSPLSLECTVEGTSNPNLYWYRQAAGRGLQLLFYSVGIGQISSEVPQNLSASRPQDRQFILSSKKLLLSDSGFYLCAWSVLDLNTGELFFGEGSRLTVL.

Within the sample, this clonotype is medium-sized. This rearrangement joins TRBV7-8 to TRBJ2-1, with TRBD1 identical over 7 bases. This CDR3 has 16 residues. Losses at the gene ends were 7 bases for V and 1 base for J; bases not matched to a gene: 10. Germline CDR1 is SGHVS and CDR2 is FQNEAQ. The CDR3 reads CASNHNRQGSYNEQFF. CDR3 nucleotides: TGTGCCAGCAACCACAACCGACAGGGTTCCTACAATGAGCAGTTCTTC.

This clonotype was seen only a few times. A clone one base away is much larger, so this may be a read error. The CDR3 is CVSSIPSWDEQYF. CDR3 in DNA: TGTGTCAGTAGTATCCCCTCTTGGGACGAGCAGTACTTC. The chain links TRBV19 to TRBJ2-7; D is undetermined. This CDR3 has 13 residues. Germline CDR1 LNHDA, CDR2 SQIVND (reference sequence).

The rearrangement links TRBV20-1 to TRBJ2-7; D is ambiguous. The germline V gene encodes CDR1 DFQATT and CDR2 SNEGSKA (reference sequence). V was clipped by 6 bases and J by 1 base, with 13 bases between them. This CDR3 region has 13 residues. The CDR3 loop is CSANGRISYEQYF. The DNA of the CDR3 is TGCAGTGCCAACGGACGTATATCCTACGAGCAGTACTTC.